This T cell receptor beta chain was recovered during a study of cytomegalovirus exposure and HLA in healthy donors. The overall study: In a later analysis, it was reported that the roughly 120 validation repertoires had been produced on the same platform as the 500 to 750 repertoires belonging to the first cohort.

Germline-derived CDR1 and CDR2 are LNHDA and SQIVND (reference sequence). This CDR3 has 13 residues. The germline V and J ends were trimmed by 6 bases and 9 bases, with 15 bases remaining between them. Some clones are missing from TCRdb's copy, which holds only in-frame ones; the method was immunoSEQ multiplex PCR. Of fewer than 300,000 clones listed, over 75% are singletons. Sequencing used PBMCs. The TCR comes from a young woman in good health and CMV-seronegative. The chain joins TRBV19 to TRBJ2-1; D possibly corresponds to TRBD2 (5 bases). CDR3 sequence: CASSTEGTLEQFF. In nucleotides, the CDR3 is TGTGCCAGTAGCACAGAGGGCACACTTGAGCAGTTCTTC.